This T cell receptor beta chain was captured by sequencing in a study of blood T cell repertoires in COVID-19. Across the study: From the United States, Italy and Spain came samples of acute and convalescent COVID-19. PBMCs, B-cell-depleted T cells, or T cells were the source of the cDNA or gDNA that made up the material.

TCRdb's copy holds only in-frame clones and misses some; the assay was immunoSEQ multiplex PCR. The data show a few hundred thousand clones, 90% seen once. V was clipped by 6 bases and J by 5 bases, with 13 bases between them. Germline V gene lookup returns CDR1 MNHEY and CDR2 SVGAGI. The CDR3 totals 13 residues. Everyone who took part was 18 to 89 years old, and they came from about two dozen US areas. Participant reports of clinical history set cohort assignment. The chain carries TRBV6-5 and TRBJ1-1, with D possibly being TRBD1 (5 bases). Sequencing input: PBMCs or T cells enriched from blood (not recorded which). The source of this sequence is a woman aged 18-29 years with acute COVID-19. CDR3 coding DNA: TGTGCCAGCAGGGGGGGAATAAGTACTGAAGCTTTCTTT. Amino acids: CASRGGISTEAFF.